Given below is one T cell receptor (beta chain) in context. TCRdb's copy holds only in-frame clones and misses some; the assay was immunoSEQ multiplex PCR. The sample yields more than 70,000 clones, about 85% seen once. These data belong to a study of T cell responses to AZD1222 COVID-19 vaccine. The CDR3 has 13 amino acids. Germline V gives CDR1 MNHEY, CDR2 SVGAGI. The ends were cut back, 0 bases at V and 2 bases at J, with 4 bases in the middle. The J gene is TRBJ1-2, the V gene TRBV6-5; D is unclear. This receptor was taken from an adult in good health. The source material was peripheral blood, sampled on day 0 of AZD1222 vaccination. The chain's CDR3 is CASSYSRNYGYTF. CDR3 nucleotides: TGTGCCAGCAGTTACTCGAGGAACTATGGCTACACCTTC.